The text below deals with one TCR beta chain. The source of the sample is a study of metastatic and nonmetastatic thyroid tumors. TCRdb reanalyzed the PCR reads via MiXCR. The table records 15,000 to 20,000 clones, roughly 20% of them present only once. None of the patients had undergone any treatment ahead of thyroid surgery. V lost 5 bases to trimming and J lost 3 bases, with 9 bases between them. Germline V gene data show CDR1 as LGHNA and CDR2 as YSLEER. CDR3 length: 13 residues. The genes are TRBV4-3 and TRBJ2-3, with D hard to call. The sequence derives from a female donor with papillary thyroid cancer or a benign thyroid nodule (not recorded which). Some clones in this sample may be carry-over from other donors' samples. The sequencing input was adjacent normal tissue. The CDR3 is CASSFHGTDTQYF. The CDR3 coding sequence is TGCGCCAGCAGCTTTCACGGAACAGATACGCAGTATTTT.